A single T cell receptor beta chain is shown here with its context. This entry is derived from a study of cytomegalovirus exposure and HLA in healthy donors. V was pared by 3 bases and J by 3 bases, with 8 bases between. The CDR3 spans 13 residues. Looked up from germline, CDR1 is SGDLS and CDR2 is YYNGEE. Primers: 60 Vbeta forward and 13 Jbeta reverse. Measured with immunoSEQ multiplex PCR; TCRdb has only the in-frame clones, and not every one. This table holds approximately 110,000 clones, approximately 70% found once. The clonotype comes from a man aged 35 to 55 in good health and CMV-seropositive. V usage is TRBV9 and J usage is TRBJ2-3, with no clear D. Material for sequencing was PBMCs. The DNA of the CDR3 is TGTGCCAGCAGCGGTGCGATTACAGATACGCAGTATTTT. This encodes CASSGAITDTQYF.